Sequencing of this T cell receptor (beta chain) was carried out in a study of blood T cell repertoires in COVID-19. Looking at the study overall: The United States, Italy and Spain supplied acute and convalescent COVID-19 samples. The cDNA or gDNA used as material had been derived from T cells, B-cell-depleted T cells, or PBMCs.

Libraries were prepared by immunoSEQ multiplex PCR; TCRdb keeps only in-frame clonotypes and omits some of them. The profile shows just over 650,000 clones, 80% to 90% of them singletons. The V segment lost 3 bases and the J segment 0 bases; nucleotides outside the gene matches: 6. Germline V gene data show CDR1 as DFQATT and CDR2 as SNEGSKA (reference sequence). The CDR3 has 16 residues. Sequencing used peripheral blood. V and J are TRBV20-1 and TRBJ2-3, with 10 positions matching TRBD2. This sequence originates from a young woman with acute or convalescent COVID-19. The CDR3 DNA follows: TGCAGTGCTAGTGTTAGCGGGGGGTGGAGCACAGATACGCAGTATTTT. Translation: CSASVSGGWSTDTQYF.